A single sample gave rise to the 11 T cell receptor beta chains below, sequenced in a study of cytomegalovirus exposure and HLA in healthy donors. This PCR relied on a set of 60 Vbeta primers and 13 Jbeta primers. The table came from immunoSEQ multiplex PCR; TCRdb's copy has only in-frame clones and leaves some out. The table has about 90,000 clones, roughly 80% seen once. The sample was PBMCs. Receptors were obtained from a boy aged 10-17 years in good health and CMV-seronegative.

The rearrangement joins TRBV9 to TRBJ1-1; 7 bases align to TRBD1. Germline V gives CDR1 SGDLS, CDR2 YYNGEE. The CDR3 totals 15 residues. V lost 4 bases to trimming and J lost 3 bases; unmatched junction nucleotides: 9. This CDR3 reads CASSLGQTEYTEAFF. The CDR3 DNA reads TGTGCCAGCAGCCTGGGACAGACGGAGTACACTGAAGCTTTCTTT.

The chain couples TRBV19 to TRBJ1-1; a weak D match, TRBD1 (6 bases). The V end lost 5 bases, the J end lost 5 bases, and 15 bases lay between the germline ends. Germline V gene lookup returns CDR1 LNHDA and CDR2 SQIVND (reference sequence). The CDR3 spans 14 residues. CDR3 DNA sequence: TGTGCCAGTAGTCTAGGGGGAGGGCTGACTGAAGCTTTCTTT. It yields the protein CASSLGGGLTEAFF.

V is TRBV11-2 and J is TRBJ1-1; D is undetermined. CDR3 length: 14 residues. V dropped 5 bases and J dropped 4 bases, with 14 bases sitting between them. Germline values: CDR1 SGHAT, CDR2 FQNNGV. CDR3 bases: TGTGCCAGCAGCCTTATGGAGGGCATCACTGAAGCTTTCTTT. Residues: CASSLMEGITEAFF.

This sequence joins TRBV4-1 and TRBJ2-7; 12 bases align to TRBD2. V lost 0 bases to trimming and J lost 2 bases; unmatched junction nucleotides: 5. Germline-derived CDR1 and CDR2 are MGHRA and YSYEKL. The CDR3 extends over 17 amino acids. The CDR3 coding sequence is TGCGCCAGCAGCCAAGACCCCACTAGCGGGAGGACCTACGAGCAGTACTTC. Translated: CASSQDPTSGRTYEQYF.

The V call is TRBV5-1, the J call TRBJ2-3, with 13 bases lining up with TRBD2. CDR1 SGHRS and CDR2 YFSETQ come from the germline V gene. The CDR3 sequence is 16 residues long. With 4 bases clipped from V and 2 bases from J, the junction kept 4 bases outside the gene matches. The CDR3 sequence is CASSLTSGRITDTQYF. DNA of the CDR3: TGCGCCAGCAGCCTGACTAGCGGGAGGATCACAGATACGCAGTATTTT.

The chain carries TRBV6-5 and TRBJ2-7; TRBD2 is a possible D gene (6 bases). The CDR3 totals 14 residues. The germline V and J ends were trimmed by 11 bases and 2 bases, with 19 bases remaining between them. Per the germline V gene, CDR1 is MNHEY and CDR2 is SVGAGI. The chain's CDR3 is CAVSGGLPPYEQYF. As DNA, the CDR3 is TGTGCCGTATCTGGAGGGTTGCCGCCCTACGAGCAGTACTTC.

The rearrangement links TRBV7-3 to TRBJ2-5, with D possibly being TRBD2 (6 bases). This CDR3 spans 14 amino acids. Germline V gene lookup returns CDR1 SGHTA and CDR2 FQGTGA. V lost 0 bases and J 2 bases, leaving 7 bases between the germline ends. The CDR3 DNA reads TGTGCCAGCAGCTTAACGGGGGGTCAAGAGACCCAGTACTTC. Amino acids: CASSLTGGQETQYF.

The chain recombines TRBV5-4 with TRBJ2-7; D gene uncertain. The CDR3 extends over 13 amino acids. Germline V gene sequence: CDR1 SGHNT, CDR2 YYREEE (reference sequence). V lost 2 bases and J 7 bases, leaving 13 bases between the germline ends. As DNA, the CDR3 is TGTGCCAGCAGCTTTGTGACTCGAGAGGAGCAGTACTTC. As protein: CASSFVTREEQYF. The whole variable domain, remainder taken from reference TRBV5-4 and TRBJ2-7, is ETGVTQSPTHLIKTRGQQVTLRCSSQSGHNTVSWYQQALGQGPQFIFQYYREEENGRGNFPPRFSGLQFPNYSSELNVNALELDDSALYLCASSFVTREEQYFGPGTRLTVT.

The gene calls are TRBV27 and TRBJ1-1; a possible D gene is TRBD1 (6 bases). Trimming pared 3 bases from V and 11 bases from J, leaving 19 bases between. This CDR3 comprises 14 residues. Germline values: CDR1 MNHEY, CDR2 SMNVEV (reference sequence). The CDR3 DNA reads TGTGCCAGCAGTTTCCTGGGGGCTACACTGAACGCTTTCTTT. Encoded protein: CASSFLGATLNAFF.

The rearrangement uses TRBV28 and TRBJ1-1, with a weak D call TRBD1 (6 bases). Germline CDR1 MDHEN, CDR2 SYDVKM. Deletions cut 10 bases from V and 1 base from J, with 10 bases between. This CDR3 comprises 12 residues. As DNA, the CDR3 is TGTGCCATCTCGACAGGGAACACTGAAGCTTTCTTT. Translated: CAISTGNTEAFF.

Only a few counts were recorded for this clone. The CDR3 is CASSSRQGAYNEQFF. In DNA form, the CDR3 reads TGCGCCAGCAGCTCGCGACAGGGGGCCTACAATGAGCAGTTCTTC. The gene calls are TRBV5-1 and TRBJ2-1; 9 bases fit TRBD1. After removal of 3 bases from V and 2 bases from J, the junction contained 3 bases not matched to a gene. CDR1 SGHRS and CDR2 YFSETQ come from the germline V gene. The length of the CDR3 is 15 residues.